What follows are 2 T cell receptor beta chains derived from one specimen sequenced in a study of T-cell reconstitution after alpha-beta-depleted transplantation in children. As it was prepared, the TCRbeta library received unique molecular identifiers. TCRdb redid the calling of the PCR reads with MiXCR, one entry per CDR3 protein. The data show just over 950,000 distinct CDR3 sequences, about 26% seen once. The sample in question was PBMCs, mostly from graft donor cells, obtained 360 days after TCRalphabeta/CD19-depleted stem cell transplant. All receptors derive from a boy under two years old who had a stem cell transplant for SCID, so the T cells may come from the graft donor.

This clonotype was counted only a few times. The chain recombines TRBV12-3 or TRBV12-4 with TRBJ1-4; D gene uncertain. This CDR3 region has 14 residues. V lost 3 bases and J 7 bases, leaving 12 bases between the germline ends. Written as DNA, the CDR3 is TGTGCCAGCAGTTTCGAGGGCTTGGGTGAAAAACTGTTTTTT. Amino acids: CASSFEGLGEKLFF.

This clonotype turned up a few times. The chain carries TRBV29-1 and TRBJ2-1; D remains unclear. Germline CDR1 is SQVTM and CDR2 is ANQGSEA. This CDR3 has 11 residues. V lost 4 bases, J lost 5 bases, and 6 bases lay in between. The CDR3 is CSVVPNNEQFF. CDR3 DNA sequence: TGCAGCGTTGTACCCAACAATGAGCAGTTCTTC.